This T cell receptor (beta chain) was sequenced in a study of Ad26.COV2.S vaccination and SARS-CoV-2 variants. The data were produced by immunoSEQ multiplex PCR, yet TCRdb's version contains in-frame clones alone and is incomplete. The profile shows some 190,000 clones, roughly nine tenths of them singletons. V was pared by 6 bases and J by 3 bases, with 14 bases between. The CDR3 runs 14 residues. The germline CDR1 and CDR2 sequences are MGHRA and YSYEKL. The TCR sequence derives from a human donor who had recovered from COVID-19. V gene TRBV4-1 combines with J gene TRBJ1-2, with D possibly being TRBD1 (6 bases). The sequenced sample was peripheral blood, obtained after recovery from COVID-19. The CDR3 DNA sequence: TGCGCCAGCAGTCCACAGGGCACGGACTATGGCTACACCTTC. Its protein is CASSPQGTDYGYTF.